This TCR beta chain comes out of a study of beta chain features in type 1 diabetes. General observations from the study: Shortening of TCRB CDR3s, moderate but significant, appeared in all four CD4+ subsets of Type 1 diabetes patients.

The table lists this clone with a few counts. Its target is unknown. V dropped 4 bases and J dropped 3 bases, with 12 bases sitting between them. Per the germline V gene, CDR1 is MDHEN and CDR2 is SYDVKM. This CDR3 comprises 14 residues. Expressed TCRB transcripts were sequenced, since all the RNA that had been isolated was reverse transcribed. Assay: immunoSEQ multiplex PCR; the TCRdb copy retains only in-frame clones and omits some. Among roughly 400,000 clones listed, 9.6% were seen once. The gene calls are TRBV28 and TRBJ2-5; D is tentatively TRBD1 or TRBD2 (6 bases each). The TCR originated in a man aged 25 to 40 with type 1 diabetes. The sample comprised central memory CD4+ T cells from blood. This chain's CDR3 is CASSSQGGKETQYF. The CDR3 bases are TGTGCCAGCAGTTCACAGGGAGGTAAAGAGACCCAGTACTTC. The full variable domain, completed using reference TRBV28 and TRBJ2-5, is DVKVTQSSRYLVKRTGEKVFLECVQDMDHENMFWYRQDPGLGLRLIYFSYDVKMKEKGDIPEGYSVSREKKERFSLILESASTNQTSMYLCASSSQGGKETQYFGPGTRLLVL.